This T cell receptor (beta chain) was captured in a study of Graves' ophthalmopathy and Graves' hyperthyroidism. V was clipped by 0 bases and J by 8 bases, with 17 bases between them. CDR1 is GTSNPN and CDR2 is SVGIG in the germline V gene (reference sequence). This CDR3 has 15 amino acids. RNA transcripts served as template for amplifying TCR beta CDR3 sequences. In the first round, RT-PCR was carried out with HTBI primers, and a multiplex PCR formed the second round. Using its own MiXCR run on the multiplex PCR reads, TCRdb lists one record per CDR3 protein. The sample lists a few hundred thousand distinct CDR3 sequences; 15% to 20% were seen once.

The specimen was peripheral blood. The sequence came from a woman under 30 with Graves' ophthalmopathy. V is TRBV30 and J is TRBJ1-3, with D unresolved. CDR3 sequence (DNA): TGTGCCTGGAGTGTAGGCTCGGCTTCGCGGGACACCATATATTTT. Protein: CAWSVGSASRDTIYF.